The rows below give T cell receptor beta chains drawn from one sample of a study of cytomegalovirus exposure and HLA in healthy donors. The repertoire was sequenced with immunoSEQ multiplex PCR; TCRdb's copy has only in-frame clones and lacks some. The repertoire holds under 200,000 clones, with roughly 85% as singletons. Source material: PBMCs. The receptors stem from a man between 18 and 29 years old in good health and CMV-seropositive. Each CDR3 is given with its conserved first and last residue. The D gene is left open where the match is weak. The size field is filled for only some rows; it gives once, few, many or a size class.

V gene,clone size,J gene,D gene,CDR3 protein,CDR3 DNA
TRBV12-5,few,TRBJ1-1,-,CASVWSSTNTEAFF,TGTGCTAGTGTCTGGTCATCTACGAACACTGAAGCTTTCTTT
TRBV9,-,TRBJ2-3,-,CASSSGSSTDTQYF,TGTGCCAGCAGCTCGGGTTCTAGCACAGATACGCAGTATTTT
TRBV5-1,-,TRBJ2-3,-,CASSLGGSDTQYF,TGCGCCAGCAGCTTAGGAGGGTCAGATACGCAGTATTTT
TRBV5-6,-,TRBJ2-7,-,CASSLGYPGLERDYEQYF,TGTGCCAGCAGCTTGGGTTATCCAGGACTCGAGAGGGACTACGAGCAGTACTTC
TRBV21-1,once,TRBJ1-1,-,CANTEYQGLYEAFF,TGTGCCAATACCGAATATCAGGGACTGTATGAAGCTTTCTTT
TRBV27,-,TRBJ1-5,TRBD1,CASRPQGDFQPQHF,TGTGCCAGCCGCCCGCAGGGGGATTTTCAGCCCCAGCATTTT
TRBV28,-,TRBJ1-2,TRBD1,CASSLGDRDDTF,TGTGCCAGCAGTTTAGGGGACAGGGACGACACCTTC
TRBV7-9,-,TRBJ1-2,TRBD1,CAIIRGNYGYTF,TGTGCCATTATCAGGGGGAACTACGGCTACACCTTC
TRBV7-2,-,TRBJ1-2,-,CASSQGLGYGYTF,TGTGCCAGCAGCCAGGGGTTAGGCTATGGCTACACCTTC
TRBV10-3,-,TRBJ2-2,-,CAISSTRRDINTGELFF,TGTGCCATCAGTTCCACGCGCAGGGACATAAACACCGGGGAGCTGTTTTTT
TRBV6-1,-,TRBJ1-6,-,CASSVTGSVLHF,TGTGCCAGCAGTGTAACAGGGTCGGTCCTCCACTTT
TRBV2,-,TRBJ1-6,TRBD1,CASRPGLGQGRTALHF,TGTGCCAGCAGGCCCGGCCTGGGACAGGGGCGAACGGCCCTCCACTTT
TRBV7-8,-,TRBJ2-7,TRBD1,CASSLATTGPHEQYF,TGTGCCAGCAGCTTAGCGACGACAGGGCCCCACGAGCAGTACTTC